This TCR beta chain was identified during a study of cytomegalovirus exposure and HLA in healthy donors. Study-wide context: Of the donors genotyped, about 410 in all, 81% fell in the Caucasian-associated ancestry cluster.

Study-level results: The availability of immune exposure information extended only to CMV serostatus. TCR beta V- and J-gene trimming was later associated with a missense DCLRE1C variant. The authors later found TCR association rates varying by HLA locus, with DRB1 most and HLA-C fewest.

The CDR3 has 16 amino acids. Details on this clone: What it binds is unknown.

60 Vbeta and 13 Jbeta primers were used in PCR. Measured with immunoSEQ multiplex PCR; TCRdb has only the in-frame clones, and not every one. The table has 100,000 to 140,000 clones, about 81% seen once; the top ten hold roughly 2.7%. The receptor comes from a man younger than 45 in good health and CMV-seropositive. The sample taken for sequencing was PBMCs. This chain connects TRBV1 to TRBJ2-6; the table's D call, TRBD1, was not checked against the DNA. TRBV1 is an annotated pseudogene. Written as DNA, the CDR3 is TGCACCAGCAGATTCAGGGGGACCCTCTGGGCCAACGTCCTGACTTTC. This sequence encodes CTSRFRGTLWANVLTF.